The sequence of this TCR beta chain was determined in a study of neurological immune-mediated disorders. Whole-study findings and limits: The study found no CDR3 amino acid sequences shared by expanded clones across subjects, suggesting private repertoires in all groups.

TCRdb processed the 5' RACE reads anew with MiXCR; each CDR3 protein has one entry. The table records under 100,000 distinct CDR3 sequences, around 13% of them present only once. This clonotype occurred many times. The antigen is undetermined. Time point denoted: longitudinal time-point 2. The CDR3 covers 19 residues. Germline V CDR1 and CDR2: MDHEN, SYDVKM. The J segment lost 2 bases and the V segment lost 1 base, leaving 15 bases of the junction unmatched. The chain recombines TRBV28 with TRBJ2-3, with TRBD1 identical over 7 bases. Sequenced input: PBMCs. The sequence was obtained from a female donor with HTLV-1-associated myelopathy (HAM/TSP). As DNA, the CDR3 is TGTGCCAGCAGTTTATATCCCTCCACAGGGGTAGGGAACACAGATACGCAGTATTTT. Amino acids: CASSLYPSTGVGNTDTQYF.